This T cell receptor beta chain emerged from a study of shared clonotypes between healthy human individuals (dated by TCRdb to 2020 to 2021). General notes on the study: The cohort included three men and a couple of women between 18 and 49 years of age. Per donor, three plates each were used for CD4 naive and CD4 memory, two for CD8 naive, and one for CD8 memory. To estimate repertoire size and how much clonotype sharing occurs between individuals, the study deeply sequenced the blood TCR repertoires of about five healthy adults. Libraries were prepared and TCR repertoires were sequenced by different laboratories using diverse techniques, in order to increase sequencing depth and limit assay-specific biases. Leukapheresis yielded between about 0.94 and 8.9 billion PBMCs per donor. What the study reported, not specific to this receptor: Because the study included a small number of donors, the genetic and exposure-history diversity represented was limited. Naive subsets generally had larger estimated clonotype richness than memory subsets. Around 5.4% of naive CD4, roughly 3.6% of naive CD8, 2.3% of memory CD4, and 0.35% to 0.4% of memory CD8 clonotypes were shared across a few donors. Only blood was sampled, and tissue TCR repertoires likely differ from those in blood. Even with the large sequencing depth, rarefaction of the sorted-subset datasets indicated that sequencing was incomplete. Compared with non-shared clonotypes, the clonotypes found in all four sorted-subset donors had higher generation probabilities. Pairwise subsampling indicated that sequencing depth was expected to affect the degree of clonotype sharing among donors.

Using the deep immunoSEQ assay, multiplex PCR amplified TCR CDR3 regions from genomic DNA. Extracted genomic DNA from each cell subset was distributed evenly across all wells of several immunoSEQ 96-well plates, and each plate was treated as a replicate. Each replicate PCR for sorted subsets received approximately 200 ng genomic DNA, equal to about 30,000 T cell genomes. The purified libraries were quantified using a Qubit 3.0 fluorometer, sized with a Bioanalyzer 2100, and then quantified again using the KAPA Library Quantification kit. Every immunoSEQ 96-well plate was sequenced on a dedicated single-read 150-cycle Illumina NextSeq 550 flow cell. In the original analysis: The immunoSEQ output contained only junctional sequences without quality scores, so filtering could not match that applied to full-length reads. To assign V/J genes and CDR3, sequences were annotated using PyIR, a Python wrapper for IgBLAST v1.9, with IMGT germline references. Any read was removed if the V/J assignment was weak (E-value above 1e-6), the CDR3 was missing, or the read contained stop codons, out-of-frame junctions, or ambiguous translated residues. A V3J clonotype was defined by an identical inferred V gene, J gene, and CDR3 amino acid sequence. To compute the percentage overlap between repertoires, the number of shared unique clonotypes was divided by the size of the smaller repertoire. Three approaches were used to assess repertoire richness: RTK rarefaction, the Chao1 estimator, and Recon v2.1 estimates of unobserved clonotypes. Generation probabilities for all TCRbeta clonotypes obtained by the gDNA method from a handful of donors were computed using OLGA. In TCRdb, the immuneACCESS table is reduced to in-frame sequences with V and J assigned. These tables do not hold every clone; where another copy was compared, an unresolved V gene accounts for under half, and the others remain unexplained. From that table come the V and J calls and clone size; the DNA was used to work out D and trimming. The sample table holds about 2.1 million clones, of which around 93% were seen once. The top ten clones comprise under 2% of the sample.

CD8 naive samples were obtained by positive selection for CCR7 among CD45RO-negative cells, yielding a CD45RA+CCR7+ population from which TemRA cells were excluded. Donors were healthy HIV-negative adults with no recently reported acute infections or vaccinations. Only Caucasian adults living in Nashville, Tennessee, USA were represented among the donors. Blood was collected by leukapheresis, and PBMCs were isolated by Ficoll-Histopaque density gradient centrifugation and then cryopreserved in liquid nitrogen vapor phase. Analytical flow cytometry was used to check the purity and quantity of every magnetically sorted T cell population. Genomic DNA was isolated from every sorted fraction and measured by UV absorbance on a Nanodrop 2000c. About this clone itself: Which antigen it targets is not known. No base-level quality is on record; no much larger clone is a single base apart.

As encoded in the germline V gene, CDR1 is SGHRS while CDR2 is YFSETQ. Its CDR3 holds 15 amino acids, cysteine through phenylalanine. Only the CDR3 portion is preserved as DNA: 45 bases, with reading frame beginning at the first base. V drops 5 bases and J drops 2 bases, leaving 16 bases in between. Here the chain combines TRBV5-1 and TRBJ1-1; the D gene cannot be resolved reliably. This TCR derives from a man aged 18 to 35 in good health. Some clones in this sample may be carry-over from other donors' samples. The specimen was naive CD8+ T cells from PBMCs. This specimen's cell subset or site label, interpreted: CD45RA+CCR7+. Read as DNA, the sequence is TGCGCCAGCAGGGGCAAATCACCCCTTAACACTGAAGCTTTCTTT. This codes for CASRGKSPLNTEAFF.